This TCR beta chain appears in the sequencing data of a study of T-cell reconstitution after alpha-beta-depleted transplantation in children. This clonotype came up many times. The CDR3 consists of 13 residues. CDR1 and CDR2 (germline): LNHNV, YYDKDF (reference sequence). V shed 5 bases and J shed 5 bases, with 11 bases lying between them. Preparing the TCRbeta library involved the use of unique molecular identifiers. TCRdb reprocessed the PCR reads via MiXCR and lists one record per CDR3 protein. The sample gives 600,000 to 700,000 distinct CDR3 sequences, 16% of which show up once; 0.85% to 1.3% is in the top ten.

This sequence was found in a human donor who donated a stem cell graft to a child with acute myeloid leukemia. The sequences come from PBMCs from the stem cell graft donor, collected from the stem cell graft. V usage is TRBV15 and J usage is TRBJ2-3, with D possibly called TRBD1 or TRBD2 (6 bases each). In DNA, the CDR3 is TGTGCCACCAGCTGGAAGGGGGGAGATACGCAGTATTTT. The encoded protein is CATSWKGGDTQYF.